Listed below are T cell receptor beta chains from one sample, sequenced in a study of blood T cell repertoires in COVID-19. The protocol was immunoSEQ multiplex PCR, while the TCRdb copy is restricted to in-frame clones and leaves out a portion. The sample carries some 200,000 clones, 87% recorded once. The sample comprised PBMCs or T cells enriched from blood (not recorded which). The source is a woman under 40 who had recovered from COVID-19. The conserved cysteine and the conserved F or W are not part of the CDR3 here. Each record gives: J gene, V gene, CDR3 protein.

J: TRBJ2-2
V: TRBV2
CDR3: ASRGTSVSTGELF

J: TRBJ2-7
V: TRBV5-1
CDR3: ASSLGTSGTYEQY

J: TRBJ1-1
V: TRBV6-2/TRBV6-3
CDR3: ASSFTGTGYVNTEAF

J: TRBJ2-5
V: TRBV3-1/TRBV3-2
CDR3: ASSQAGAGGETQY

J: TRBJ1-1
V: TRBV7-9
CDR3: ASSLGGTGKGTEAF

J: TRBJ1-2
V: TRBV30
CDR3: AWSPQRSYGYT

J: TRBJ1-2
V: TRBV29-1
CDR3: SVGGPGGEGYGYT

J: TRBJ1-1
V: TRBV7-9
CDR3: ASSLSGGDTEAF

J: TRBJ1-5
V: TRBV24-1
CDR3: ATSDPRQGNQPQH

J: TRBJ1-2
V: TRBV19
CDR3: ASTARQGAAGYT

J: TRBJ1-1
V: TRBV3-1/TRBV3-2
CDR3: ASSAFQPKTGGTEAF

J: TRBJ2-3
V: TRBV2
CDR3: ASSVLGDLTDTQY

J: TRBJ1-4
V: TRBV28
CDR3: AGGAFEKLF

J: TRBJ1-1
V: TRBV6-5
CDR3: ASPEGGRVNTEAF

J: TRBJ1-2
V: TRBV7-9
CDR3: ASSSGQGRDGYT

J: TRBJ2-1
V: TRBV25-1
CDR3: ASSEFKGARNNEQF

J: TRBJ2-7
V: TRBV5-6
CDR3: ASSLIRRGGALHEQY

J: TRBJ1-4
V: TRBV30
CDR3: AWSVERGLEKLF

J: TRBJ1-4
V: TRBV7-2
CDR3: ASSLQGTGPLLTNEKLF

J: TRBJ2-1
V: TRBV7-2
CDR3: ASSESTSGRANEQF

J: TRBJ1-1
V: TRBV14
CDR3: ASSQARGGGLNTEAF

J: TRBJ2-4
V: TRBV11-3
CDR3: ASSRDPEGAKNIQY

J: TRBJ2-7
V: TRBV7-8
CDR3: ASSRTDTYEQY

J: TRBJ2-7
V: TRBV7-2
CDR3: ASSLRGGGGVHEQY

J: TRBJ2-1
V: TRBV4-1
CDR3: ASSQTLANEQF

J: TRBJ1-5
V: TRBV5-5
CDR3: ASSLDSQVTQPQH

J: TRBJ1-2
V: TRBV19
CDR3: ASSYNENYGYT

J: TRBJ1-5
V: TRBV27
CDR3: ASRRDSNQPQH

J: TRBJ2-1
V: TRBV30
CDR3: AWSIPYSGNNEQF

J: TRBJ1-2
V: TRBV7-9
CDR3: ASSSKTTLHYGYT

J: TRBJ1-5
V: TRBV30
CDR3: AWKDRGGNQPQH

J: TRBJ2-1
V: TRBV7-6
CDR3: ASSLGVSGSYNEQF

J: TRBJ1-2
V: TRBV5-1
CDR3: ASSLTGGGRNYGYT

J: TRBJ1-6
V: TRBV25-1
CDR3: ASSESAGLNSPLH

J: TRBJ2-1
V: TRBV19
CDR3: ASSMTLADNEQF

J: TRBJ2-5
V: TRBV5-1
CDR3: ASSPGLAGQETQY

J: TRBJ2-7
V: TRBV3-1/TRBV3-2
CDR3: ASSQFQPGGEYEQY

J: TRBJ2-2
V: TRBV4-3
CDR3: ASSHQGALNTGELF

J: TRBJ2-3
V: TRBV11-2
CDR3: ASSLEAATTDTQY

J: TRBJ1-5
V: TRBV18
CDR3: ASSRTANSNQPQH

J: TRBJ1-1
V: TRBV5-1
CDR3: ASSFRNTEAF

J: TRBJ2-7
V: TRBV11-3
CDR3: ASSYIAGTAGEQY

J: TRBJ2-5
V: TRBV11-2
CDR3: ASSPSGRGETQY

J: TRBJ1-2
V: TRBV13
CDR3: ASSFPDSLYGYT

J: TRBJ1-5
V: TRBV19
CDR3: ASSIEGGNQPQH

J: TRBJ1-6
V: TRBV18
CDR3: ASSPPGQYSPLH

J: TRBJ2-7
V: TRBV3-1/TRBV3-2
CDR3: ASSHIGEQY

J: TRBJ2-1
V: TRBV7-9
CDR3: ASTNSGGGDEQF